Listed below are T cell receptor beta chains from one sample, sequenced in a study of OX40 agonist ivuxolimab in advanced cancers. Produced via immunoSEQ multiplex PCR; TCRdb's table is partial and in-frame only. This sample has tens of thousands of clones, with roughly 90% found just once. Sample: CD4+ or CD8+ T cells sorted from blood, taken in a trial of the OX40 agonist ivuxolimab. These receptors were collected from an adult with an advanced solid tumor such as melanoma, head and neck, liver or kidney cancer. Both conserved end residues are part of each CDR3. A D gene is named only where the DNA matches it firmly. The size entry is marked missing in some rows and otherwise reads once, few, many or a size class.

d_call	clone_size	cdr3_length	v_call	j_call	cdr3_aa	cdr3_nt
NA	NA	13	TRBV10-3	TRBJ2-7	CAIKGGDRYEQYF	TGTGCCATCAAAGGGGGTGATAGGTACGAGCAGTACTTC
NA	NA	15	TRBV4-2	TRBJ1-6	CASSQDPQGNSPLHF	TGTGCCAGCAGCCAAGATCCCCAGGGTAATTCACCCCTCCACTTT
TRBD1	NA	14	TRBV29-1	TRBJ2-3	CSVKQGAWTDTQYF	TGCAGCGTCAAACAGGGGGCCTGGACAGATACGCAGTATTTT
NA	few	16	TRBV27	TRBJ2-7	CASSLSRAVRDYEQYF	TGTGCCAGCAGTTTGTCGCGGGCGGTTCGGGACTACGAGCAGTACTTC
TRBD1	few	13	TRBV27	TRBJ1-1	CASRQGAWTEAFF	TGTGCCAGCCGACAGGGGGCATGGACTGAAGCTTTCTTT
NA	once	10	TRBV28	TRBJ1-1	CASSLKQVVF	TGTGCCAGCAGTTTAAAGCAAGTAGTCTTT
NA	NA	13	TRBV9	TRBJ2-7	CASSADQGYEQYF	TGTGCCAGCAGCGCAGATCAGGGCTACGAGCAGTACTTC
TRBD1	NA	14	TRBV11-3	TRBJ2-7	CASSPGQGWYEQYF	TGTGCCAGCAGCCCAGGACAGGGCTGGTACGAGCAGTACTTC
NA	NA	13	TRBV7-2	TRBJ1-3	CASSLPAEYTIYF	TGTGCCAGCAGCTTACCCGCCGAGTACACCATATATTTT
NA	NA	14	TRBV5-1	TRBJ1-1	CASSGELGGTEAFF	TGCGCCAGCAGCGGAGAACTTGGTGGCACTGAAGCTTTCTTT
NA	NA	13	TRBV5-1	TRBJ2-7	CASSLAGRSEQYF	TGCGCCAGCAGCTTGGCGGGCAGATCCGAGCAGTACTTC
TRBD2	NA	15	TRBV5-4	TRBJ2-5	CASSLGLAGEETQYF	TGTGCCAGCAGCTTGGGTCTAGCGGGGGAAGAGACCCAGTACTTC
NA	NA	14	TRBV7-2	TRBJ2-3	CASSLVGPGDTQYF	TGTGCCAGCAGCTTAGTGGGACCGGGAGATACGCAGTATTTT
TRBD1	NA	15	TRBV18	TRBJ1-5	CASSPGQVSNQPQHF	TGTGCCAGCTCACCCGGACAGGTTAGCAATCAGCCCCAGCATTTT
NA	NA	15	TRBV18	TRBJ1-6	CASSPLQGDNSPLHF	TGTGCCAGCTCACCACTCCAGGGAGATAATTCACCCCTCCACTTT
TRBD1	few	14	TRBV18	TRBJ2-7	CASSPLQGKNEQYF	TGTGCCAGCTCACCCTTACAGGGGAAGAACGAGCAGTACTTC
TRBD1	NA	12	TRBV29-1	TRBJ2-5	CSVLTGEETQYF	TGCAGCGTTTTGACAGGGGAAGAGACCCAGTACTTC
NA	few	13	TRBV10-2	TRBJ2-1	CASSRDRNLEQFF	TGCGCCAGCAGCAGGGACCGGAACTTAGAGCAGTTCTTC
NA	once	15	TRBV5-1	TRBJ2-7	CASSPQGPPSYEQYF	TGCGCCAGCAGCCCTCAGGGGCCTCCCTCCTACGAGCAGTACTTC
NA	NA	14	TRBV6-1	TRBJ1-1	CASSEWVGETEAFF	TGTGCCAGCAGTGAATGGGTAGGGGAAACTGAAGCTTTCTTT
NA	NA	16	TRBV7-6	TRBJ2-7	CASSPSLRADPYEQYF	TGTGCCAGCAGCCCAAGCCTCCGGGCGGATCCCTACGAGCAGTACTTC
NA	NA	13	TRBV5-1	TRBJ1-1	CASRAGSGTEAFF	TGCGCCAGCAGGGCTGGCTCAGGCACTGAAGCTTTCTTT
TRBD1	once	16	TRBV13	TRBJ2-7	CASSPRQGLDPYEQYF	TGTGCCAGCAGCCCCCGACAGGGGCTGGACCCCTACGAGCAGTACTTC
NA	NA	12	TRBV28	TRBJ2-1	CASGDLYNEQFF	TGTGCCAGCGGGGACTTATACAATGAGCAGTTCTTC
TRBD1	NA	16	TRBV6-6	TRBJ1-2	CASYKTRDRAHYGYTF	TGTGCCAGTTATAAGACCCGGGACAGGGCTCACTATGGCTACACCTTC
NA	once	16	TRBV28	TRBJ2-7	CASKAGHDTGGYEQYF	TGTGCCAGCAAAGCGGGGCATGATACAGGGGGCTACGAGCAGTACTTC
NA	once	12	TRBV28	TRBJ1-1	CASGGYGTEAFF	TGTGCCAGCGGGGGATACGGCACTGAAGCTTTCTTT
TRBD1	NA	14	TRBV5-1	TRBJ1-1	CASSQGQGGTEAFF	TGCGCCAGCAGCCAAGGACAGGGGGGCACTGAAGCTTTCTTT
NA	NA	16	TRBV7-6	TRBJ2-7	CASSPLGLRSSYEQYF	TGTGCCAGCAGCCCTCTGGGACTTCGTAGCTCCTACGAGCAGTACTTC
NA	NA	13	TRBV10-1	TRBJ1-2	CASSDHPDSGYTF	TGCGCCAGCAGTGACCACCCGGATTCTGGCTACACCTTC
NA	NA	15	TRBV5-1	TRBJ2-1	CASSPEGAGVNEQFF	TGCGCCAGCAGCCCGGAGGGGGCAGGGGTCAATGAGCAGTTCTTC
TRBD1	NA	15	TRBV5-1	TRBJ1-2	CASSSTSGTVYGYTF	TGCGCCAGCAGCTCCACCTCCGGGACAGTCTATGGCTACACCTTC
NA	NA	14	TRBV6-1	TRBJ2-1	CASSVDGSYNEQFF	TGTGCCAGCAGTGTTGACGGATCCTACAATGAGCAGTTCTTC
TRBD1	NA	16	TRBV6-5	TRBJ2-7	CASSYSGTAQSYEQYF	TGTGCCAGCAGTTACTCCGGGACAGCACAGTCCTACGAGCAGTACTTC
TRBD1	NA	18	TRBV28	TRBJ1-1	CASSLIVDRGQMNTEAFF	TGTGCCAGCAGTTTAATCGTAGACAGGGGACAAATGAACACTGAAGCTTTCTTT
NA	NA	15	TRBV5-1	TRBJ2-2	CASSLLAQRTGELFF	TGCGCCAGCAGCTTGTTGGCCCAACGGACCGGGGAGCTGTTTTTT
NA	NA	16	TRBV9	TRBJ2-1	CASSVRTGGSYNEQFF	TGTGCCAGCAGCGTGAGGACCGGGGGCTCCTACAATGAGCAGTTCTTC
TRBD1	NA	13	TRBV5-1	TRBJ1-1	CASSRGDRGEAFF	TGCGCCAGCAGCCGTGGGGACAGGGGTGAAGCTTTCTTT
NA	NA	15	TRBV25-1	TRBJ1-2	CASSEFSSQVDGYTF	TGTGCCAGCAGTGAATTTAGTTCTCAGGTAGATGGCTACACCTTC
TRBD1	NA	14	TRBV2	TRBJ1-1	CASSGQGAVTEAFF	TGTGCCAGCAGCGGACAGGGGGCGGTCACTGAAGCTTTCTTT
TRBD1	NA	13	TRBV7-3	TRBJ2-2	CASLDRGTGELFF	TGTGCCAGCCTGGACAGGGGCACCGGGGAGCTGTTTTTT
NA	NA	13	TRBV7-3	TRBJ2-5	CASSLTQQETQYF	TGTGCCAGCAGCTTAACGCAGCAAGAGACCCAGTACTTC
TRBD1	once	14	TRBV28	TRBJ1-1	CASSPGGRNTEAFF	TGTGCCAGCAGTCCAGGGGGCCGGAACACTGAAGCTTTCTTT
TRBD1	NA	17	TRBV5-8	TRBJ1-4	CASSPGTGVRLEEKLFF	TGTGCCAGCAGCCCCGGGACAGGGGTTAGGCTAGAGGAAAAACTGTTTTTT
NA	NA	13	TRBV6-6	TRBJ1-2	CASSYISGSGYTF	TGTGCCAGCAGTTACATTTCAGGGTCGGGCTACACCTTC
NA	NA	11	TRBV2	TRBJ2-7	CASSESGEQYF	TGTGCCAGCAGTGAATCGGGCGAGCAGTACTTC
TRBD1	NA	14	TRBV7-9	TRBJ1-2	CASSSPPGGDGYTF	TGTGCCAGCAGCTCCCCCCCAGGGGGGGATGGCTACACCTTC
NA	NA	14	TRBV19	TRBJ2-5	CASSVTWSKETQYF	TGTGCCAGTAGTGTTACGTGGTCCAAGGAGACCCAGTACTTC